The clone carrying this T cell receptor (beta chain) was observed many times. Its specificity is not known. This specimen belongs to a study of spatial heterogeneity in lung cancer. Overall study results and limits: How many expanded intratumoral alpha and beta TCRs were present tracked the tumor mutation count, which was a count of nonsynonymous mutations. The numbers of ubiquitous and regional expanded TCRs correlated with ubiquitous and regional nonsynonymous mutations, respectively.

This CDR3 has 15 residues. The V end lost 4 bases, the J end lost 2 bases, and 16 bases lay between the germline ends. Germline CDR1 and CDR2: SGHRS and YFSETQ. Time point indicated: sample taken at primary tumor resection. A single record per CDR3 protein comes from TCRdb applying MiXCR to the 5' RACE reads. The data hold around 95,000 distinct CDR3 sequences, with about 4.4% observed a single time. The rearrangement links TRBV5-1 to TRBJ2-7; D may match TRBD1 or TRBD2 (5 bases each). The source of this sequence is a male donor with early-stage non-small cell lung cancer. The sample in question was lung tumor tissue, obtained at surgery. This CDR3 is CASSMDAGGPYEQYF. In DNA, the CDR3 is TGCGCCAGCAGCATGGATGCTGGGGGTCCCTACGAGCAGTACTTC.